The clone carrying this T cell receptor (beta chain) was recorded once. Antigen: not known. TCRdb keeps only in-frame clones here, not all; method: immunoSEQ multiplex PCR. The sample yields roughly 2.6 million clones, approximately 92% seen once. The data derive from a study of shared clonotypes between healthy human individuals. Overall study results and limits: Unshared clonotypes carried lower generation probabilities than those common to all four donors. Sorted-subset samples were not fully sequenced, rarefaction indicated.

There are 15 residues in the CDR3. From germline, CDR1 is SGHRS and CDR2 YFSETQ. The investigators split CD4+ cells into a CD45RA+ naive subset and a CD45RA-negative memory subset. The specimen sequenced was naive CD4+ T cells sorted from blood. Subset given: CD45RA+ positively selected. The receptor was derived from a man aged 18 to 35 in good health. V and J are TRBV5-1 and TRBJ2-5; the D is unclear. The J call is doubtful: the DNA matches TRBJ2-7 better. The chain's CDR3 is CASSLPELSSYEQYF. CDR3 sequence (DNA): TGCGCCAGCAGCTTGCCGGAGTTGAGCTCCTACGAGCAGTACTTC.